The sample holds a few counts of the clone carrying this T cell receptor beta chain. Its antigen remains unknown. CDR3 length: 13 residues. Germline CDR1 SSHAT, CDR2 FNYEAQ (reference sequence). The germline V and J ends were trimmed by 6 bases and 2 bases, with 10 bases remaining between them. The data originate from a study of CD8+CD57+ T cells in acquired aplastic anemia. Across the whole study: DNA from sorted CD4+ and CD8+ cells averaged around 3.2 ug.

Study results and caveats: Patients and controls shared 25 to 30 CD8+ CDR3 sequences, highly expressed in patients.

For CDR3 and TCR beta VDJ profiling, genomic DNA was the template used. TCRdb ran MiXCR on the reads and lists one entry per CDR3 protein. The repertoire includes approximately 150,000 distinct CDR3 sequences, around 75% of them detected once, and under 60% sits in the top ten. Whoever was chosen for sequencing had shown CD8+CD57+ cell expansion by flow cytometry. Every patient was diagnosed with severe acquired aplastic anemia. Sequenced material: sorted CD4+, CD8+, or CD8+CD57+ T cells (not recorded which) from PBMCs. This sequence originates from a human donor with aplastic anemia. The chain combines TRBV7-7 with TRBJ2-5, with D possibly being TRBD1 (6 bases). The CDR3 region has the DNA TGTGCCAGCAGTTCGGACAGACAAGAGACCCAGTACTTC. It translates to CASSSDRQETQYF.